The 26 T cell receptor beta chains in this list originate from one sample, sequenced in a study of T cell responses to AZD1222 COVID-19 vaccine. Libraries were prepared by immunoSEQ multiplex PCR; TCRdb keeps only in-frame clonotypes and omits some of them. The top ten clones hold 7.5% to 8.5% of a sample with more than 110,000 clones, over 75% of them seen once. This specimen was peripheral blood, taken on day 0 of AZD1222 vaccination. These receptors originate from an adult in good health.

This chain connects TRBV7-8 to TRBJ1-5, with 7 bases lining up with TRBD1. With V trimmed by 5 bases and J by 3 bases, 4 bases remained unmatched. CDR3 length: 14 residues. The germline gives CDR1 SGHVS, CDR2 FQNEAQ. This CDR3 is CASSRGTVNQPQHF. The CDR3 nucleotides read TGTGCCAGCAGCCGAGGGACAGTCAATCAGCCCCAGCATTTT.

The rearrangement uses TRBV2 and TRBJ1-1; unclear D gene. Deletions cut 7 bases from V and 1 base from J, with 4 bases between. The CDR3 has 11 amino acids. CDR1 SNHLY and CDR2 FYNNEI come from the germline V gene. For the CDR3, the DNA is TGTGCCAGCATAGGGAACACTGAAGCTTTCTTT. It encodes CASIGNTEAFF. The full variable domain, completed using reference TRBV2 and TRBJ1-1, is EPEVTQTPSHQVTQMGQEVILRCVPISNHLYFYWYRQILGQKVEFLVSFYNNEISEKSEIFDDQFSVERPDGSNFTLKIRSTKLEDSAMYFCASIGNTEAFFGQGTRLTVV.

The CDR3 sequence: CAITSKPNTEAFF. The CDR3 DNA sequence: TGTGCCATCACCTCTAAACCGAACACTGAAGCTTTCTTT. The chain uses TRBV10-3 and TRBJ1-1; D gene uncertain. The germline V gene encodes CDR1 ENHRY and CDR2 SYGVKD. V gave up 7 bases and J gave up 1 base, with 10 bases separating them. The length of the CDR3 is 13 residues.

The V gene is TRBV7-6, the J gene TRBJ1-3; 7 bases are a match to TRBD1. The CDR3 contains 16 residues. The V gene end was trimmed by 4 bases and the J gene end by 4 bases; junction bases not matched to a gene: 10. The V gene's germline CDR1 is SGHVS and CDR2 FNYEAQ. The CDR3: CASSSPYRGSGNTIYF. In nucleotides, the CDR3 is TGTGCCAGCAGCTCCCCATACAGGGGCTCCGGAAACACCATATATTTT.

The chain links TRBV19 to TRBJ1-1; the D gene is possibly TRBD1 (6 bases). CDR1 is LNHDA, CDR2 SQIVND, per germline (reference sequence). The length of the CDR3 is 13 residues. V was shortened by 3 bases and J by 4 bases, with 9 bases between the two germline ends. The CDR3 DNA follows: TGTGCCAGTAGTATTCAGGGGCCCACTGAAGCTTTCTTT. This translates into CASSIQGPTEAFF. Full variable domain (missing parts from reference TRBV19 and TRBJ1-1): DGGITQSPKYLFRKEGQNVTLSCEQNLNHDAMYWYRQDPGQGLRLIYYSQIVNDFQKGDIAEGYSVSREKKESFPLTVTSAQKNPTAFYLCASSIQGPTEAFFGQGTRLTVV.

The CDR3 DNA reads as TGTGCCAGCAGCGTAGGCTCCGGGGGGGCAGATACGCAGTATTTT. Residues: CASSVGSGGADTQYF. V usage is TRBV9 and J usage is TRBJ2-3; 8 bases match TRBD2. Germline-derived CDR1 and CDR2 are SGDLS and YYNGEE. V lost 0 bases and J lost 4; bases outside the gene matches: 4. The CDR3 is 15 residues long.

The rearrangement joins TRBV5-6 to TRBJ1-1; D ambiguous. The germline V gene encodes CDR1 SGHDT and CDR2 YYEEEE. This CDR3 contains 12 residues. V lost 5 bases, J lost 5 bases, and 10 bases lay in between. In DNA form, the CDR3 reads TGTGCCAGCAGTCGCTCTTTGACTGAAGCTTTCTTT. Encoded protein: CASSRSLTEAFF.

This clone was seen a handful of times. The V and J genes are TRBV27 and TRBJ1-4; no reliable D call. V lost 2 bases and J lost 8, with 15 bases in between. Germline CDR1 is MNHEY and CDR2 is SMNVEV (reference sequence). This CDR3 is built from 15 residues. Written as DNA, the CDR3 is TGTGCCAGCAGTTTAAGACCCTACAACTGGGAAAAACTGTTTTTT. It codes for CASSLRPYNWEKLFF.

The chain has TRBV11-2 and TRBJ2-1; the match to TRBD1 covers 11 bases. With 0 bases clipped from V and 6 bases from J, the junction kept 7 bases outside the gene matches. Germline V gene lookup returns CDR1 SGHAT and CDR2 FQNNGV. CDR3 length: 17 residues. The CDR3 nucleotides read TGTGCCAGCAGCTTAGAACCGGGACAGGGGGAACCCAATGAGCAGTTCTTC. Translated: CASSLEPGQGEPNEQFF. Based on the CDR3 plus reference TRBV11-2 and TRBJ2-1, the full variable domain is EAGVAQSPRYKIIEKRQSVAFWCNPISGHATLYWYQQILGQGPKLLIQFQNNGVVDDSQLPKDRFSAERLKGVDSTLKIQPAKLEDSAVYLCASSLEPGQGEPNEQFFGPGTRLTVL.

The CDR3 region is CVVLRGHGGELFF. CDR3 in DNA: TGTGTCGTTCTCAGGGGGCATGGCGGGGAGCTGTTTTTT. The chain joins TRBV19 to TRBJ2-2; 8 positions match TRBD1. The germline CDR1 and CDR2 sequences are LNHDA and SQIVND (reference sequence). This CDR3 comprises 13 residues. Combining the CDR3 with reference TRBV19 and TRBJ2-2 gives the whole variable domain DGGITQSPKYLFRKEGQNVTLSCEQNLNHDAMYWYRQDPGQGLRLIYYSQIVNDFQKGDIAEGYSVSREKKESFPLTVTSAQKNPTAFYLCVVLRGHGGELFFGEGSRLTVL.

The CDR3 nucleotides read TGTGCCAGCTCACCCGCCGGGACAGGAGTCTACAATGAGCAGTTCTTC. Protein: CASSPAGTGVYNEQFF. V gene TRBV18 combines with J gene TRBJ2-1; 8 positions match TRBD1. This CDR3 has 16 amino acids. V gave up 3 bases and J gave up 3 bases; unmatched junction bases: 7. Germline-derived CDR1 and CDR2 are KGHSH and LQKENI.

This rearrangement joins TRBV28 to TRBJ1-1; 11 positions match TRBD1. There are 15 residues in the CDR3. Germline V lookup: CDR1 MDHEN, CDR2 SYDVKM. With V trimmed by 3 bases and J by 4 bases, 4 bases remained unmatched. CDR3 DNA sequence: TGTGCCAGCAGTTTGGGGGGGACAGGGGGCACTGAAGCTTTCTTT. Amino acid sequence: CASSLGGTGGTEAFF.

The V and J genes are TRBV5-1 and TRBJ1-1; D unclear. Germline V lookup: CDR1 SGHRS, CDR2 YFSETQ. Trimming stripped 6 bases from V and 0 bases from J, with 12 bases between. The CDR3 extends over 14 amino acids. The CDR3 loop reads CASNFIDMNTEAFF. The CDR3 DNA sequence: TGCGCCAGCAACTTCATTGACATGAACACTGAAGCTTTCTTT.

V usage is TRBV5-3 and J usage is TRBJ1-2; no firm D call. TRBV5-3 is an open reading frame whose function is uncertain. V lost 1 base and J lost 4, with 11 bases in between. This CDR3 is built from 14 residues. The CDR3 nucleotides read TGTGCCAGAAGCTTGTGGGTCTGGACCTATGGCTACACCTTC. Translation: CARSLWVWTYGYTF.

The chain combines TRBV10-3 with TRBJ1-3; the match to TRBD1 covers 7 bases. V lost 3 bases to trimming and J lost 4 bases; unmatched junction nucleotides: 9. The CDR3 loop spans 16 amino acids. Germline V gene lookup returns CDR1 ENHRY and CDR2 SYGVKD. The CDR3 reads CAISDPDRVRGNTIYF. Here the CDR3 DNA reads TGTGCCATCAGTGATCCCGACAGGGTGCGGGGAAACACCATATATTTT.

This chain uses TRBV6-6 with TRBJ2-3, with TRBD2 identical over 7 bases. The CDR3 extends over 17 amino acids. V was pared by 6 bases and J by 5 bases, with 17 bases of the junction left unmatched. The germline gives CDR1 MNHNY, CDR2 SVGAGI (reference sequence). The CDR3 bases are TGTGCCAGCAGCCGACGTCTCGGGGAGGGGCATAGAGATACGCAGTATTTT. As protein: CASSRRLGEGHRDTQYF.

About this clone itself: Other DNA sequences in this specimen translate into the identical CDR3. CDR3 sequence reads: CASSPQVGNTIYF. The CDR3 DNA reads as TGTGCCAGCAGCCCCCAGGTGGGAAACACCATATATTTT. The V call is TRBV4-2, the J call TRBJ1-3; D not certain. The ends were cut back, 4 bases at V and 4 bases at J, with 8 bases in the middle. The CDR3 length is 13 residues. Germline lookup yields CDR1 LGHNA and CDR2 YNFKEQ.

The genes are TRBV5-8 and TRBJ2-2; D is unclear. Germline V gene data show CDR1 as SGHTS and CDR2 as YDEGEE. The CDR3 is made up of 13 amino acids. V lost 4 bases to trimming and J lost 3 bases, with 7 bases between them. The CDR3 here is CASSPSYTGELFF. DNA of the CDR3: TGTGCCAGCAGCCCCAGTTACACCGGGGAGCTGTTTTTT.

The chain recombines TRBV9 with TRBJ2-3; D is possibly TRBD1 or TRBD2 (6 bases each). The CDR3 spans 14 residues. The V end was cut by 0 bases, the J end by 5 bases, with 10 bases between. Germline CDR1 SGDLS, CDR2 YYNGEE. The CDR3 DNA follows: TGTGCCAGCAGCGTAGGGGGGGCCGGAGATACGCAGTATTTT. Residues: CASSVGGAGDTQYF. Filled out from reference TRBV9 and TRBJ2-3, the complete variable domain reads DSGVTQTPKHLITATGQRVTLRCSPRSGDLSVYWYQQSLDQGLQFLIQYYNGEERAKGNILERFSAQQFPDLHSELNLSSLELGDSALYFCASSVGGAGDTQYFGPGTRLTVL.

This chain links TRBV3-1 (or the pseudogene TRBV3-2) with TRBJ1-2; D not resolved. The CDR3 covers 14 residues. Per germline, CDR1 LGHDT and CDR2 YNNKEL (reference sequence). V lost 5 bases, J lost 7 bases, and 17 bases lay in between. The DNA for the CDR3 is TGTGCCAGCAGCAGGACCCGCCCGGAGGCTGGCTACACCTTC. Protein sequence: CASSRTRPEAGYTF.

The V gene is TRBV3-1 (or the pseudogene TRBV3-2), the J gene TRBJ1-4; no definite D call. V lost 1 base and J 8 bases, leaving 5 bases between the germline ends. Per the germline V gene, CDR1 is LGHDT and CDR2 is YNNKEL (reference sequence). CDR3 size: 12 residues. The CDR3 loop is CASSQGSEKLFF. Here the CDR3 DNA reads TGTGCCAGCAGCCAAGGTTCCGAAAAACTGTTTTTT.

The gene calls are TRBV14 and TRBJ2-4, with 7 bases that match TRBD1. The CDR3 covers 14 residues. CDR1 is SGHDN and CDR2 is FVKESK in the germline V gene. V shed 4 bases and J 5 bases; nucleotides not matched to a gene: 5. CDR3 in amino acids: CASSPTGSQNIQYF. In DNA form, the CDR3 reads TGTGCCAGCAGCCCGACAGGGAGCCAAAACATTCAGTACTTC. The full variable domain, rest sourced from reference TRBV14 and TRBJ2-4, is EAGVTQFPSHSVIEKGQTVTLRCDPISGHDNLYWYRRVMGKEIKFLLHFVKESKQDESGMPNNRFLAERTGGTYSTLKVQPAELEDSGVYFCASSPTGSQNIQYFGAGTRLSVL.

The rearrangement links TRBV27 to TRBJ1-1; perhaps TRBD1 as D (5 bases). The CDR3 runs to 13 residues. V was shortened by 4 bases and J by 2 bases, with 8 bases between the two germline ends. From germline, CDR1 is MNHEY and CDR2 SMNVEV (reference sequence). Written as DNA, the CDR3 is TGTGCCAGCAGTTGGACACGAAACACTGAAGCTTTCTTT. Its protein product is CASSWTRNTEAFF.

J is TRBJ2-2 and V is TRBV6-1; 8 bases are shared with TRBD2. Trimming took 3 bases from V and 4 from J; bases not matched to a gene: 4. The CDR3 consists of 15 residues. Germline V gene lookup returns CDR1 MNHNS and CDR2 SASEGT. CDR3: CASSDPGGGTGELFF. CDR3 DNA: TGTGCCAGCAGTGACCCGGGAGGGGGCACCGGGGAGCTGTTTTTT.

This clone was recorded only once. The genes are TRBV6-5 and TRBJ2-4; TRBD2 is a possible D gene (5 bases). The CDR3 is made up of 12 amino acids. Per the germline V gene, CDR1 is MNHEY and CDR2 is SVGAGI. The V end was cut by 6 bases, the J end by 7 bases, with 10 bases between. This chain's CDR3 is CASRSPGNIQYF. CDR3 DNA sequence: TGTGCCAGCAGAAGCCCGGGGAACATTCAGTACTTC.

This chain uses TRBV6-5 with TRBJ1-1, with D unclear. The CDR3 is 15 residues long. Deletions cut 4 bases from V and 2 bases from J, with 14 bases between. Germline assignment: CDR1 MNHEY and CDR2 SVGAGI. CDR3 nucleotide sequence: TGTGCCAGCAGTTTCCCGCGGAGGAGAAACACTGAAGCTTTCTTT. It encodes CASSFPRRRNTEAFF.